A selection of T cell receptor beta chains follows, all from one sample in a study of beta chain features in type 1 diabetes. Profiling relied on immunoSEQ multiplex PCR, and the TCRdb table lists in-frame clones only, not all of them. This sample has over 200,000 clones, with approximately 10% found just once. Source material: naive CD4+ T cells from blood. The receptor source for this set is a man aged 25-45 years with type 1 diabetes. Both conserved end residues are part of each CDR3. Each record gives: clone size, D gene, V gene, J gene, CDR3 protein, CDR3 DNA. D genes are given only for firm matches. Clone size appears in some rows only: once, few, many, or a class for an expanded clone.

NA,NA,TRBV28,TRBJ2-3,CASTPQQGTDTQYF,TGTGCCAGCACCCCACAGCAGGGCACAGATACGCAGTATTTT
few,NA,TRBV4-3,TRBJ1-3,CASSQTGTGNTIYF,TGCGCCAGCAGCCAAACGGGTACTGGAAACACCATATATTTT
few,TRBD2,TRBV2,TRBJ2-3,CASSERGDTDTQYF,TGTGCCAGCAGTGAGCGGGGGGACACAGATACGCAGTATTTT
few,NA,TRBV7-2,TRBJ2-2,CASSFRGTGELFF,TGTGCCAGCAGCTTTCGAGGCACCGGGGAGCTGTTTTTT
NA,TRBD2,TRBV7-2,TRBJ2-5,CASSPGLDRETQYF,TGTGCCAGCAGCCCTGGACTAGACAGAGAGACCCAGTACTTC
NA,TRBD1,TRBV11-2,TRBJ2-7,CASSPSLGQVSYEQYF,TGTGCCAGCAGCCCCTCCTTGGGACAGGTATCCTACGAGCAGTACTTC
NA,NA,TRBV7-2,TRBJ2-5,CASGQGQETQYF,TGTGCCAGCGGGCAGGGTCAAGAGACCCAGTACTTC
few,TRBD1,TRBV25-1,TRBJ1-5,CASSGPGQGHQPQHF,TGTGCCAGCAGTGGCCCGGGACAGGGTCATCAGCCCCAGCATTTT
few,NA,TRBV7-3,TRBJ2-6,CASSTAGVSGANVLTF,TGTGCCAGCAGCACCGCAGGGGTCTCTGGGGCCAACGTCCTGACTTTC
NA,TRBD1,TRBV28,TRBJ1-5,CASSVGQGTNQPQHF,TGTGCCAGCAGCGTAGGACAGGGGACAAATCAGCCCCAGCATTTT
NA,NA,TRBV29-1,TRBJ2-5,CSVEEPKETQYF,TGCAGCGTTGAGGAGCCCAAAGAGACCCAGTACTTC
few,TRBD1,TRBV5-1,TRBJ2-1,CASSSPGQPYNEQFF,TGCGCCAGCAGCTCACCGGGACAGCCCTACAATGAGCAGTTCTTC
once,TRBD2,TRBV7-3,TRBJ2-5,CASSLTAGAQETQYF,TGTGCCAGCAGCTTAACAGCGGGGGCTCAAGAGACCCAGTACTTC
few,NA,TRBV7-8,TRBJ2-5,CASSLAGGLRETQYF,TGTGCCAGCAGCTTAGCGGGGGGGCTGAGAGAGACCCAGTACTTC
few,NA,TRBV7-9,TRBJ2-2,CASSLRERELFF,TGTGCCAGCAGCTTACGGGAACGGGAGCTGTTTTTT
few,TRBD2,TRBV7-8,TRBJ2-1,CASSPRGGSYNEQFF,TGTGCCAGCAGCCCCCGGGGGGGGTCCTACAATGAGCAGTTCTTC
few,TRBD2,TRBV4-3,TRBJ2-1,CASSPGLAAYNEQFF,TGCGCCAGCAGCCCGGGACTAGCGGCCTACAATGAGCAGTTCTTC
few,NA,TRBV7-3,TRBJ2-5,CASSLLPEGTQYF,TGTGCCAGCAGCTTACTGCCGGAGGGGACCCAGTACTTC
NA,NA,TRBV30,TRBJ2-7,CAWSGGVTYEQYF,TGTGCCTGGAGTGGGGGGGTGACCTACGAGCAGTACTTC
few,NA,TRBV29-1,TRBJ1-5,CSASGGTRGQPQHF,TGCAGCGCTTCCGGCGGGACCCGGGGTCAGCCCCAGCATTTT
few,NA,TRBV7-2,TRBJ2-7,CASSLQTQYEQYF,TGTGCCAGCAGCCTCCAGACTCAATACGAGCAGTACTTC
NA,NA,TRBV10-3,TRBJ2-5,CAINPGTWAGTQYF,TGTGCCATCAACCCCGGGACTTGGGCAGGTACCCAGTACTTC
few,TRBD2,TRBV9,TRBJ2-1,CASSVGTSWSSEQFF,TGTGCCAGCAGCGTCGGGACTAGTTGGTCGTCTGAGCAGTTCTTC
NA,NA,TRBV9,TRBJ1-2,CASSVAGGGTDGYGYTF,TGTGCCAGCAGCGTAGCCGGTGGGGGGACGGACGGATACGGCTACACCTTC
NA,NA,TRBV6-6,TRBJ1-1,CASSYSRGNTEAFF,TGTGCCAGCAGTTACTCCAGAGGTAACACTGAAGCTTTCTTT
few,NA,TRBV27,TRBJ2-1,CASTRAPSSYNEQFF,TGTGCCAGCACCCGCGCGCCTAGCTCCTACAATGAGCAGTTCTTC
NA,TRBD1,TRBV7-9,TRBJ1-6,CASSLGNRGLGASPLHF,TGTGCCAGCAGCTTGGGAAACAGGGGTTTGGGAGCGTCACCCCTCCACTTT
few,NA,TRBV7-9,TRBJ2-1,CASSNIDSYNEQFF,TGTGCCAGCAGCAACATCGATTCCTACAATGAGCAGTTCTTC
NA,TRBD2,TRBV19,TRBJ2-1,CASSGIGGSGENNEQFF,TGTGCCAGTAGTGGAATCGGTGGGAGCGGGGAAAACAATGAGCAGTTCTTC
NA,NA,TRBV28,TRBJ2-7,CASSLGQGPREQYF,TGTGCCAGCAGTTTAGGGCAGGGGCCGCGTGAGCAGTACTTC
few,TRBD1,TRBV7-3,TRBJ2-1,CASSLRQGGLDEQFF,TGTGCCAGCAGCTTAAGACAGGGGGGTCTCGATGAGCAGTTCTTC
NA,NA,TRBV30,TRBJ1-5,CAWSVLGNQAQHF,TGTGCCTGGAGTGTTTTGGGCAATCAGGCCCAGCATTTT
NA,NA,TRBV1,TRBJ1-5,CTSSRLGAGGSNQPQHF,TGCACCAGCAGCCGCTTAGGGGCAGGGGGGAGCAATCAGCCCCAGCATTTT
few,NA,TRBV29-1,TRBJ2-3,CSVEVQGTDTQYF,TGCAGCGTTGAAGTACAGGGAACAGATACGCAGTATTTT
few,NA,TRBV28,TRBJ1-2,CASSLTGSYGYTF,TGTGCCAGCAGTTTAACAGGGTCCTATGGCTACACCTTC
NA,NA,TRBV7-2,TRBJ2-5,CASSLQGETQYF,TGTGCCAGCTCTCTCCAGGGAGAGACCCAGTACTTC
few,NA,TRBV18,TRBJ1-6,CASSDTRNPNSPLHF,TGTGCCAGCTCGGACACCCGGAATCCCAATTCACCCCTCCACTTT
few,TRBD1,TRBV5-4,TRBJ2-5,CASRFDRGADTQYF,TGTGCCAGCAGATTCGACAGGGGGGCAGACACCCAGTACTTC
NA,TRBD1,TRBV25-1,TRBJ2-1,CASSSQGNEQFF,TGTGCCAGCAGTTCACAGGGGAATGAGCAGTTCTTC
NA,TRBD2,TRBV5-1,TRBJ2-3,CASSLGSGGMDTQYF,TGCGCCAGCAGCTTGGGTAGCGGGGGAATGGATACGCAGTATTTT
NA,TRBD1,TRBV29-1,TRBJ2-2,CSVVDRASTGELFF,TGCAGCGTTGTTGACAGGGCGTCGACCGGGGAGCTGTTTTTT
few,TRBD2,TRBV9,TRBJ2-3,CASSVTGGPGDTQYF,TGTGCCAGCAGCGTCACGGGGGGGCCCGGAGATACGCAGTATTTT
NA,NA,TRBV7-2,TRBJ1-4,CASSGTRGEKLFF,TGTGCCAGCAGTGGGACCAGGGGTGAAAAACTGTTTTTT
few,NA,TRBV30,TRBJ2-1,CAWHLRRRDGEQFF,TGTGCCTGGCACCTCAGGAGGAGGGATGGTGAGCAGTTCTTC
NA,TRBD1,TRBV11-2,TRBJ2-3,CASSTGQGRDTQYF,TGTGCCAGCAGTACGGGACAGGGGAGGGATACGCAGTATTTT
NA,NA,TRBV29-1,TRBJ1-3,CSVEIYSGNTIYF,TGCAGCGTTGAGATCTACTCTGGAAACACCATATATTTT
NA,NA,TRBV5-6,TRBJ1-2,CASSLLTGVNYGYTF,TGTGCCAGCAGCCTCTTGACAGGAGTTAACTATGGCTACACCTTC
NA,NA,TRBV7-9,TRBJ2-2,CASSSRAGELFF,TGTGCCAGCAGCTCCCGGGCCGGGGAGCTGTTTTTT
few,NA,TRBV4-2,TRBJ1-2,CASSQESGDVGYTF,TGTGCCAGCAGCCAAGAGAGCGGAGACGTCGGCTACACCTTC
NA,NA,TRBV4-3,TRBJ2-1,CASSQDLSGFYVEQFF,TGCGCCAGCAGCCAAGATCTTTCGGGTTTTTACGTTGAGCAGTTCTTC
few,NA,TRBV7-9,TRBJ2-5,CASSLLGLYQETQYF,TGTGCCAGCAGCTTACTGGGACTTTACCAAGAGACCCAGTACTTC
NA,NA,TRBV5-4,TRBJ1-6,CASRRQQPNSPLHF,TGTGCCAGCAGAAGACAGCAACCTAATTCACCCCTCCACTTT
NA,TRBD2,TRBV5-1,TRBJ2-7,CASSPGLASGEQYF,TGCGCCAGCTCCCCGGGACTAGCATCGGGCGAGCAGTACTTC
few,TRBD1,TRBV9,TRBJ1-1,CASSRGQGALRRNTEAFF,TGTGCCAGCAGCCGCGGACAGGGGGCTCTTCGAAGGAACACTGAAGCTTTCTTT
NA,NA,TRBV7-2,TRBJ2-1,CASSFSGRGTSEQFF,TGTGCCAGCAGCTTTTCGGGCAGGGGTACGAGTGAGCAGTTCTTC
NA,TRBD2,TRBV27,TRBJ2-3,CASTTPGGPDTQYF,TGTGCCAGCACCACCCCGGGGGGGCCAGATACGCAGTATTTT
few,NA,TRBV27,TRBJ2-5,CASSLGGERGETQYF,TGTGCCAGCAGCTTAGGAGGGGAACGGGGAGAGACCCAGTACTTC
few,NA,TRBV7-9,TRBJ2-7,CASSLDGSGYEQYF,TGTGCCAGCAGCTTAGACGGGTCCGGCTACGAGCAGTACTTC
NA,NA,TRBV14,TRBJ1-5,CASSQALNQPQHF,TGTGCCAGCAGCCAAGCTCTGAATCAGCCCCAGCATTTT